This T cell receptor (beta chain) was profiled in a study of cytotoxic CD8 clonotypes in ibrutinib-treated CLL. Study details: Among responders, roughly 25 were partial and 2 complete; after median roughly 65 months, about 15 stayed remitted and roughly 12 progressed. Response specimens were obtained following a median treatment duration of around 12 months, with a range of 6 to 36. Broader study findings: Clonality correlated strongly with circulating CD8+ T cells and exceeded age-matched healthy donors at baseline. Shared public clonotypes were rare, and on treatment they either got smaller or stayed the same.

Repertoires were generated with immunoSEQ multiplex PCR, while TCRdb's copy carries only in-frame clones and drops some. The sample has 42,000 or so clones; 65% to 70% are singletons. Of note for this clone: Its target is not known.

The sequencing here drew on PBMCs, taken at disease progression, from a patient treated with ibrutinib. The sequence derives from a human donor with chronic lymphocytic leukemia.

Written as DNA, the CDR3 is TGCGCCAGCAGCCAAGAAGCCCAGGCGGGCTCCTACGAGCAGTACTTC. It yields the protein CASSQEAQAGSYEQYF. The J gene is TRBJ2-7, the V gene TRBV4-1; D perhaps matches TRBD2 (5 bases). V was cut by 0 bases and J by 0 bases, with 12 bases left in between. CDR3 size: 16 residues. CDR1 is MGHRA, CDR2 YSYEKL, per germline.